The rows below give T cell receptor beta chains drawn from one sample of a study of cytomegalovirus exposure and HLA in healthy donors. Data came from immunoSEQ multiplex PCR; TCRdb stores just in-frame clones and leaves some out. This table holds 100,000 to 150,000 clones, just under 75% found once. Sequencing was carried out using PBMCs. These receptors were collected from a man in his fifties or sixties in good health and CMV-seropositive. The CDR3 runs from the conserved cysteine through the conserved F or W. Fields, in order: D gene, clone size, V gene, J gene, CDR3 DNA, CDR3 protein. The D gene is left open where the match is weak. A row's size may be missing; if present it is once, few, many or a size class.

d_call: TRBD1; clone_size: NA; v_call: TRBV6-1; j_call: TRBJ1-1; cdr3_nt: TGTGCCAGCAGCCATGGACAGGCAGAAGCTTTCTTT; cdr3_aa: CASSHGQAEAFF
d_call: NA; clone_size: NA; v_call: TRBV5-6; j_call: TRBJ1-2; cdr3_nt: TGTGCCAGCAGCTTGGATGCCTATTCAGCCCGGGGGACCTTC; cdr3_aa: CASSLDAYSARGTF
d_call: NA; clone_size: few; v_call: TRBV4-1; j_call: TRBJ2-1; cdr3_nt: TGCGCCAGCAGCCCCGGACTACTGCGGGATGAGCAGTTCTTC; cdr3_aa: CASSPGLLRDEQFF
d_call: NA; clone_size: once; v_call: TRBV28; j_call: TRBJ2-4; cdr3_nt: TGTGCCAGCAGTTTAAATAGAGGACAGTCAAACATTCAGTACTTC; cdr3_aa: CASSLNRGQSNIQYF
d_call: TRBD2; clone_size: NA; v_call: TRBV25-1; j_call: TRBJ2-1; cdr3_nt: TGTGCCAGCAACCCGGGGGGTTATAGCTCCTACAATGAGCAGTTCTTC; cdr3_aa: CASNPGGYSSYNEQFF
d_call: TRBD1; clone_size: few; v_call: TRBV9; j_call: TRBJ1-5; cdr3_nt: TGTGCCAGCAGCCCCACCGGACAGGGGGGTCAGCCCCAGCATTTT; cdr3_aa: CASSPTGQGGQPQHF
d_call: NA; clone_size: once; v_call: TRBV2; j_call: TRBJ1-6; cdr3_nt: TGTGCCAGCAGCGGACAGACATATAATTCACCCCTCCACTTT; cdr3_aa: CASSGQTYNSPLHF
d_call: NA; clone_size: NA; v_call: TRBV6-6; j_call: TRBJ1-1; cdr3_nt: TGTGCCAGCAGCCCACAGTCAAACACTGAAGCTTTCTTT; cdr3_aa: CASSPQSNTEAFF
d_call: TRBD1; clone_size: NA; v_call: TRBV28; j_call: TRBJ1-2; cdr3_nt: TGTGCCAGCAGTTTAGGGGACAGGGGGGGCTATGGCTACACCTTC; cdr3_aa: CASSLGDRGGYGYTF
d_call: NA; clone_size: many; v_call: TRBV7-6; j_call: TRBJ2-7; cdr3_nt: TGTGCCAGCAGCCTGGACAGATTTACCTACGAGCAGTACTTC; cdr3_aa: CASSLDRFTYEQYF
d_call: NA; clone_size: NA; v_call: TRBV11-2; j_call: TRBJ2-7; cdr3_nt: TGTGCCAGCAGCCCCCGAGGCTACGAGCAGTACTTC; cdr3_aa: CASSPRGYEQYF
d_call: NA; clone_size: NA; v_call: TRBV5-1; j_call: TRBJ2-5; cdr3_nt: TGCGCCAGCAGCCCCCGACTAGAGGGAGAGACCCAGTACTTC; cdr3_aa: CASSPRLEGETQYF
d_call: TRBD1; clone_size: NA; v_call: TRBV5-4; j_call: TRBJ1-4; cdr3_nt: TGTGCCAGCCATGAAGGGACAGCCGAGACAACTAATGAAAAACTGTTTTTT; cdr3_aa: CASHEGTAETTNEKLFF
d_call: NA; clone_size: NA; v_call: TRBV18; j_call: TRBJ1-3; cdr3_nt: TGTGCCAGCTCCCCCAGGGGCAGCTCTGGAAACACCATATATTTT; cdr3_aa: CASSPRGSSGNTIYF
d_call: TRBD1; clone_size: NA; v_call: TRBV20-1; j_call: TRBJ1-1; cdr3_nt: TGCAGTGCTACCGACAGGGCTGAAGCTTTCTTT; cdr3_aa: CSATDRAEAFF
d_call: NA; clone_size: few; v_call: TRBV28; j_call: TRBJ2-7; cdr3_nt: TGTGCCAGCAGTTTATCAGTCCTCTACGAGCAGTACTTC; cdr3_aa: CASSLSVLYEQYF
d_call: NA; clone_size: NA; v_call: TRBV6-1; j_call: TRBJ2-7; cdr3_nt: TGTGCCAGCAGGAGGGTAGGCGCGGATGGGGAGCAGTACTTC; cdr3_aa: CASRRVGADGEQYF
d_call: TRBD1; clone_size: NA; v_call: TRBV5-4; j_call: TRBJ1-1; cdr3_nt: TGTGCCAGCAGCCGACAGGGAACTGAAGCTTTCTTT; cdr3_aa: CASSRQGTEAFF
d_call: NA; clone_size: NA; v_call: TRBV19; j_call: TRBJ1-4; cdr3_nt: TGTGCCAGTAGTATGCGAGGGATTGAAAAACTGTTTTTT; cdr3_aa: CASSMRGIEKLFF
d_call: NA; clone_size: few; v_call: TRBV6-1; j_call: TRBJ2-1; cdr3_nt: TGTGCCAGCAGTGAAGTGATAACAGTTAGCTCCTACAATGAGCAGTTCTTC; cdr3_aa: CASSEVITVSSYNEQFF
d_call: NA; clone_size: NA; v_call: TRBV5-1; j_call: TRBJ1-2; cdr3_nt: TGCGCCAGCAGCTTGACCGGAGGGAACTATGGCTACACCTTC; cdr3_aa: CASSLTGGNYGYTF
d_call: NA; clone_size: NA; v_call: TRBV27; j_call: TRBJ2-3; cdr3_nt: TGTGCCAGCAGGAGCACACTAGAGCGGCTCAAAGATACGCAGTATTTT; cdr3_aa: CASRSTLERLKDTQYF
d_call: TRBD1; clone_size: NA; v_call: TRBV18; j_call: TRBJ2-7; cdr3_nt: TGTGCCAGCTCACCCGTTGGGACAGGGGGGAGTCACGAGCAGTACTTC; cdr3_aa: CASSPVGTGGSHEQYF
d_call: TRBD1; clone_size: NA; v_call: TRBV5-5; j_call: TRBJ1-2; cdr3_nt: TGTGCCAGCGAGGGACAGGGCCTTTATGGCTACACCTTC; cdr3_aa: CASEGQGLYGYTF
d_call: NA; clone_size: NA; v_call: TRBV19; j_call: TRBJ2-2; cdr3_nt: TGTGCCGGGGGGATGCAGGGAGGAACCGGGGAGCTGTTTTTT; cdr3_aa: CAGGMQGGTGELFF
d_call: TRBD1; clone_size: NA; v_call: TRBV29-1; j_call: TRBJ1-1; cdr3_nt: TGCAGCGTCAACTCAGGGGGAGGTACTGAAGCTTTCTTT; cdr3_aa: CSVNSGGGTEAFF
d_call: NA; clone_size: once; v_call: TRBV6-1; j_call: TRBJ1-3; cdr3_nt: TGTGCCAGCAGCCGTGGGGCTCGACCTGGAAACACCATATATTTT; cdr3_aa: CASSRGARPGNTIYF
d_call: TRBD1; clone_size: many; v_call: TRBV2; j_call: TRBJ2-2; cdr3_nt: TGTGCCAGCGGAACAGGGGGCACCGGGGAGCTGTTTTTT; cdr3_aa: CASGTGGTGELFF
d_call: TRBD1; clone_size: NA; v_call: TRBV4-1; j_call: TRBJ2-2; cdr3_nt: TGCGCCAGCAGCCAGACAGGGGGCGCGTGGACCGGGGAGCTGTTTTTT; cdr3_aa: CASSQTGGAWTGELFF
d_call: NA; clone_size: NA; v_call: TRBV9; j_call: TRBJ2-3; cdr3_nt: TGTGCCAGCAGCGGTGGCGGGATGGGGAGCACAGATACGCAGTATTTT; cdr3_aa: CASSGGGMGSTDTQYF
d_call: NA; clone_size: NA; v_call: TRBV7-9; j_call: TRBJ2-7; cdr3_nt: TGTGCCAGCAGCAATACCGAATACCAACTCTACGAGCAGTACTTC; cdr3_aa: CASSNTEYQLYEQYF
d_call: NA; clone_size: NA; v_call: TRBV28; j_call: TRBJ1-4; cdr3_nt: TGTGCCAGCAGCCCAGTTGCAACTAATGAAAAACTGTTTTTT; cdr3_aa: CASSPVATNEKLFF
d_call: TRBD1; clone_size: NA; v_call: TRBV2; j_call: TRBJ1-1; cdr3_nt: TGTGCCAGCAGGCCGGGACAGGGGGCCGTCGGGGAAGCTTTCTTT; cdr3_aa: CASRPGQGAVGEAFF
d_call: NA; clone_size: NA; v_call: TRBV20-1; j_call: TRBJ2-5; cdr3_nt: TGCAGTGCTAGGTTCCTTGAGACCCAGTACTTC; cdr3_aa: CSARFLETQYF
d_call: TRBD1; clone_size: NA; v_call: TRBV5-1; j_call: TRBJ1-4; cdr3_nt: TGCGCCAGCAGCTCGACAGGGTTGGGTGAAAAACTGTTTTTT; cdr3_aa: CASSSTGLGEKLFF
d_call: NA; clone_size: NA; v_call: TRBV2; j_call: TRBJ1-1; cdr3_nt: TGTGCCAGCAGTCCCAACCCCAACGGGGCTTTCTTT; cdr3_aa: CASSPNPNGAFF
d_call: TRBD2; clone_size: few; v_call: TRBV29-1; j_call: TRBJ2-7; cdr3_nt: TGCAGCGTTGAGAATCGATGGCTAGCGGGGAAATTCTACGAGCAGTACTTC; cdr3_aa: CSVENRWLAGKFYEQYF
d_call: TRBD1; clone_size: NA; v_call: TRBV6-1; j_call: TRBJ1-2; cdr3_nt: TGTGCCAGCAGTACCGGGACAGCGGCCGATGGCTACACCTTC; cdr3_aa: CASSTGTAADGYTF
d_call: TRBD1; clone_size: NA; v_call: TRBV7-8; j_call: TRBJ2-7; cdr3_nt: TGTGCCAGCAGCTTAGTGACAGGGAACTCCTACGAGCAGTACTTC; cdr3_aa: CASSLVTGNSYEQYF
d_call: TRBD1; clone_size: NA; v_call: TRBV9; j_call: TRBJ2-3; cdr3_nt: TGTGCCAGCAGTAGGGACAGGCGCACAGATACGCAGTATTTT; cdr3_aa: CASSRDRRTDTQYF
d_call: TRBD2; clone_size: NA; v_call: TRBV14; j_call: TRBJ2-5; cdr3_nt: TGTGCCAGCAGCCAAGATTCGGGGGACTATGCAGAGACCCAGTACTTC; cdr3_aa: CASSQDSGDYAETQYF
d_call: NA; clone_size: NA; v_call: TRBV11-2; j_call: TRBJ2-7; cdr3_nt: TGTGCCAGCAGCCTTACCCTCGGGACTGGCTCCTACGAGCAGTACTTC; cdr3_aa: CASSLTLGTGSYEQYF
d_call: NA; clone_size: once; v_call: TRBV19; j_call: TRBJ1-1; cdr3_nt: TGTGCCAGTAGTATGGTGGAGGGATGGATAGGTACTGAAGCTTTCTTT; cdr3_aa: CASSMVEGWIGTEAFF
d_call: TRBD1; clone_size: NA; v_call: TRBV11-2; j_call: TRBJ2-1; cdr3_nt: TGTGCCAGCAGCTTAAACAGGGGCCTTGCCAATGAGCAGTTCTTC; cdr3_aa: CASSLNRGLANEQFF
d_call: NA; clone_size: NA; v_call: TRBV2; j_call: TRBJ2-3; cdr3_nt: TGTGCCAGCAGTTACGGGGATAGCACAGATACGCAGTATTTT; cdr3_aa: CASSYGDSTDTQYF
d_call: NA; clone_size: NA; v_call: TRBV6-1; j_call: TRBJ2-5; cdr3_nt: TGTGCCAGCAGTGCGTGGACAGCAAAAGAGACCCAGTACTTC; cdr3_aa: CASSAWTAKETQYF
d_call: TRBD1; clone_size: NA; v_call: TRBV28; j_call: TRBJ2-3; cdr3_nt: TGTGCCAGCAGAGTACAGACAGGGGAAGTGGATACGCAGTATTTT; cdr3_aa: CASRVQTGEVDTQYF
d_call: NA; clone_size: NA; v_call: TRBV7-9; j_call: TRBJ1-4; cdr3_nt: TGTGCCAGCAGCTTCCATGGCACATCACCGGAGCAAAAACTGTTTTTT; cdr3_aa: CASSFHGTSPEQKLFF